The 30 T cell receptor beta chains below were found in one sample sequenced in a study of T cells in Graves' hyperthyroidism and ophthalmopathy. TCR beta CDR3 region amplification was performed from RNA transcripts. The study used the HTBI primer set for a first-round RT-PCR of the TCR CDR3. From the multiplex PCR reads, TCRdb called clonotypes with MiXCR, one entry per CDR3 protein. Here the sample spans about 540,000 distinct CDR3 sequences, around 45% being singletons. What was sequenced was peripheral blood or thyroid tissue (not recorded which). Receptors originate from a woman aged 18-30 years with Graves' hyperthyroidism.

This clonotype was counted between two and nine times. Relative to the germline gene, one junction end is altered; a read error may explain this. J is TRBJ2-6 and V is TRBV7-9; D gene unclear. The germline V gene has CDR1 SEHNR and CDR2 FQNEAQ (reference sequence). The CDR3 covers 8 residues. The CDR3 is CATSTTSF. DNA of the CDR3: TGTGCCACCAGCACCACCTCATTC.

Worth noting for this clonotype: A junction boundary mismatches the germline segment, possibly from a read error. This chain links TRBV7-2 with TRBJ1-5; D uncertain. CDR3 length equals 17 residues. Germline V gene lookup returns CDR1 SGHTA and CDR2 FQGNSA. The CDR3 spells CASSQEAWQASNQPQHF. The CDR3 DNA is TGCGCCAGCAGCCAAGAAGCGTGGCAGGCTAGCAATCAGCCCCAGCATTTT.

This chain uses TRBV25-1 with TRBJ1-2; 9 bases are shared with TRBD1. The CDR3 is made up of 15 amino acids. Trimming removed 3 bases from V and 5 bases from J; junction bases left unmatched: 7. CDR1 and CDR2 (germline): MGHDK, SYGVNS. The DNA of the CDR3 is TGTGCCAGCAGTGATCCCGGGACAGGGCCATATGGCTACACCTTC. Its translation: CASSDPGTGPYGYTF.

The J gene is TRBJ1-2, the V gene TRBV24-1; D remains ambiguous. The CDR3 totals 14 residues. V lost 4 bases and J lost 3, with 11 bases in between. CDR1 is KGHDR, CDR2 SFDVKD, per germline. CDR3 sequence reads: CATSDSDRYYGYTF. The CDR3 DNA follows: TGTGCCACCAGTGACTCCGACCGATACTATGGCTACACCTTC.

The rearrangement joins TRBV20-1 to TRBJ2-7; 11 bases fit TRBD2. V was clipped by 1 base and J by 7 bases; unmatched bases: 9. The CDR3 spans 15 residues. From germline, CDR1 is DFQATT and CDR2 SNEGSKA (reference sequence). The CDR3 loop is CSARVAGGDTGEQYF. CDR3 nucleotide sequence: TGCAGTGCTAGAGTAGCGGGAGGGGATACCGGGGAGCAGTACTTC.

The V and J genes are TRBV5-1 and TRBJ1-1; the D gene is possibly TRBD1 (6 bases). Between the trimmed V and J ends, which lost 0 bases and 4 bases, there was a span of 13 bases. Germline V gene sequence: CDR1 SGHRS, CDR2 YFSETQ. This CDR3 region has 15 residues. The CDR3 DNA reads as TGCGCCAGCAGCTTGGCCACAGGGTCGAGCACTGAAGCTTTCTTT. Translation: CASSLATGSSTEAFF.

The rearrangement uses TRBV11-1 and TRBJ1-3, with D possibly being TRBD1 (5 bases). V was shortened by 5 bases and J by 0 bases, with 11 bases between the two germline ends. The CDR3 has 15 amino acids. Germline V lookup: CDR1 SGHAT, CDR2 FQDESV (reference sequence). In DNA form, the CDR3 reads TGTGCCAGCAGCCAGTGGGGGTTCTCTGGAAACACCATATATTTT. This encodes CASSQWGFSGNTIYF.

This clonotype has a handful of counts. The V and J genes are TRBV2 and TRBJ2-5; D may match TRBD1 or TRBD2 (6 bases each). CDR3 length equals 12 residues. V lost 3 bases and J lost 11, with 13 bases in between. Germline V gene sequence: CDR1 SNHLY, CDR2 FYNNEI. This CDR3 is CASSDGGGEQYF. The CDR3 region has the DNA TGTGCCAGCAGTGATGGAGGGGGTGAGCAGTACTTC.

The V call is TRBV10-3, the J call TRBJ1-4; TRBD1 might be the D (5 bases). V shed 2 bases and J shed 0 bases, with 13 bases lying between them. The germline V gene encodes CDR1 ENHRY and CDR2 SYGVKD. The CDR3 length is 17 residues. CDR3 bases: TGTGCCATCAGTGAGAGGGGTGGGACGGCAACTAATGAAAAACTGTTTTTT. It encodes CAISERGGTATNEKLFF.

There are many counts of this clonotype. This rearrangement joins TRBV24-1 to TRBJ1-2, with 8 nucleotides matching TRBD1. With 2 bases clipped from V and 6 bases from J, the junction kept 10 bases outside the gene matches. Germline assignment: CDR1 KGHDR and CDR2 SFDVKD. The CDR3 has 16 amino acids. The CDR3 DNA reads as TGTGCCACCAGTGATTCCTACCTGACAGGGGTTGATGGCTACACCTTC. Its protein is CATSDSYLTGVDGYTF.

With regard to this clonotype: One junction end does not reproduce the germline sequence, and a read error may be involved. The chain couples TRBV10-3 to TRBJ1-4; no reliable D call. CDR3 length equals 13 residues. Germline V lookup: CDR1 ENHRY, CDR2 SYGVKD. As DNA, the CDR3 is TGTGCCATCAGTGAGTCTGGGTCAGGAAAAACTGTTTTT. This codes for CAISESGSGKTVF.

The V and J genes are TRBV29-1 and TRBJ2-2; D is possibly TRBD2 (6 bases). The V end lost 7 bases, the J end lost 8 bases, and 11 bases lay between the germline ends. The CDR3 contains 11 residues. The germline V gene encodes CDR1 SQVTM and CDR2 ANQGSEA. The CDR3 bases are TGCAGCGGAGTGGCGGGAGGGGAGCTGTTTTTT. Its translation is CSGVAGGELFF.

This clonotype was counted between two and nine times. The CDR3 reads CASSIGTTGELFF. The CDR3 DNA follows: TGTGCCAGTAGTATAGGGACTACCGGGGAGCTGTTTTTT. The V call is TRBV19, the J call TRBJ2-2; D possibly corresponds to TRBD2 (5 bases). The length of the CDR3 is 13 residues. V lost 1 base and J lost 5, with 5 bases in between. Looked up from germline, CDR1 is LNHDA and CDR2 is SQIVND (reference sequence).

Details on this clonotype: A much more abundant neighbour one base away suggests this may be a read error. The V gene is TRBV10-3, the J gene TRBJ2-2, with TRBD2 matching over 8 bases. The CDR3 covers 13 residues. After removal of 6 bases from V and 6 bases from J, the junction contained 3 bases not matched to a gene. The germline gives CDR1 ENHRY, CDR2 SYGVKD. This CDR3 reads CAISGRAAGELFF. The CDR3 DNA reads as TGTGCCATCAGCGGGAGGGCCGCCGGGGAGCTGTTTTTT.

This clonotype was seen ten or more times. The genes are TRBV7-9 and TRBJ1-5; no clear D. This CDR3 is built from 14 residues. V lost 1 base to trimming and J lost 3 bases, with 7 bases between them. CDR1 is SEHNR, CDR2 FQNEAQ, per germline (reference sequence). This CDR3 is CASSLVGNNQPQHF. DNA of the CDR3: TGTGCCAGCAGCTTAGTAGGGAACAATCAGCCCCAGCATTTT. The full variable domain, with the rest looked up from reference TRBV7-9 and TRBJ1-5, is DTGVSQNPRHKITKRGQNVTFRCDPISEHNRLYWYRQTLGQGPEFLTYFQNEAQLEKSRLLSDRFSAERPKGSFSTLEIQRTEQGDSAMYLCASSLVGNNQPQHFGDGTRLSIL.

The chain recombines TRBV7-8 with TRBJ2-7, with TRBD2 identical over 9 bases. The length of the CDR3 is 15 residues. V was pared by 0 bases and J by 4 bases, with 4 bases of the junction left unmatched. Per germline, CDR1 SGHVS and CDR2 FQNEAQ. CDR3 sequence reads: CASSLAREGQYEQYF. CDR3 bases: TGTGCCAGCAGCTTAGCGCGGGAGGGCCAGTACGAGCAGTACTTC.

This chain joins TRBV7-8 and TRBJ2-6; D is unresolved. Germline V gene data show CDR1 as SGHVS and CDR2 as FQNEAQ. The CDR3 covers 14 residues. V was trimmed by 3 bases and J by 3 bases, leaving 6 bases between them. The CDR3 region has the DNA TGTGCCAGCAGCTTGTCCGTTGGGGCCAACGTCCTGACTTTC. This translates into CASSLSVGANVLTF.

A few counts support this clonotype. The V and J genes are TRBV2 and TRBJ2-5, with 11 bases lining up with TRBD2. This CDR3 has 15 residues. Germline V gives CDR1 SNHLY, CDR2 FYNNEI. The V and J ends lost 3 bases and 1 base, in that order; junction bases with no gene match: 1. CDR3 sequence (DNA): TGTGCCAGCAGTGATGGGACTAGCGGCCAAGAGACCCAGTACTTC. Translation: CASSDGTSGQETQYF.

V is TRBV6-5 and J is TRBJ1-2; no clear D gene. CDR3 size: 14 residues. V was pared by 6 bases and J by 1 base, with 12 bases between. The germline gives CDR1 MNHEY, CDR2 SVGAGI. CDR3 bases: TGTGCCAGCAGAGCCCCGGGCGATAACTATGGCTACACCTTC. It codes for CASRAPGDNYGYTF.

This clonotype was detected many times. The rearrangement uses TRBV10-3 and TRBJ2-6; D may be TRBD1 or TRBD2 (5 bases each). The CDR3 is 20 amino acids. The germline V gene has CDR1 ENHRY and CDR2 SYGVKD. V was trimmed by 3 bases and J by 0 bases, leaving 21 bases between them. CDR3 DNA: TGTGCCATCAGTGATAGATGGGGCTCGGGAACTACCTCTGGGGCCAACGTCCTGACTTTC. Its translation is CAISDRWGSGTTSGANVLTF.

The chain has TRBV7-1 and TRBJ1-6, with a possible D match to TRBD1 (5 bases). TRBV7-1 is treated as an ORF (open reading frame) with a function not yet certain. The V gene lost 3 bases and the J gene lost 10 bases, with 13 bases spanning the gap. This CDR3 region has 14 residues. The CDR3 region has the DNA TGTGCCAGCAGCTCCACAGGAGGCTCCTCACCCCTCCACTTT. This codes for CASSSTGGSSPLHF.

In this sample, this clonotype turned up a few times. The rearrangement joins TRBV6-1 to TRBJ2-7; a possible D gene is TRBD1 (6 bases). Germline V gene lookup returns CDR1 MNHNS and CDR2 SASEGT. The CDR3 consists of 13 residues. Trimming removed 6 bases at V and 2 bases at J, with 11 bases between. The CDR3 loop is CASSRKGAYEQYF. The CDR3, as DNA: TGTGCCAGCAGCCGGAAGGGGGCCTACGAGCAGTACTTC.

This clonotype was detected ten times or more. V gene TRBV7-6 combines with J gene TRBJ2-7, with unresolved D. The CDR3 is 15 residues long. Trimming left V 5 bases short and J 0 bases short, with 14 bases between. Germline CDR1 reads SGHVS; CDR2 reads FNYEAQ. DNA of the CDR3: TGTGCCAGCAGCCTTACGCCAACGAGCTCCTACGAGCAGTACTTC. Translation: CASSLTPTSSYEQYF.

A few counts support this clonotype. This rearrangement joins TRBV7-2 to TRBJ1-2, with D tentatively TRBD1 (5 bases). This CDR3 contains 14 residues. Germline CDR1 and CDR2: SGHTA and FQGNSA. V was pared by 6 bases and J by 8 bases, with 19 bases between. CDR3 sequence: CASRPWQGVGGYTF. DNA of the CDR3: TGTGCCAGCAGGCCATGGCAGGGAGTAGGAGGCTACACCTTC.

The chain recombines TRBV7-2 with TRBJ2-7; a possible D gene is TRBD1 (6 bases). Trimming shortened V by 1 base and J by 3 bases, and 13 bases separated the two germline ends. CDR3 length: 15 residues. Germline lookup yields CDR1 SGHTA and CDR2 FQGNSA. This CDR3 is CASSLGGQGYYEQYF. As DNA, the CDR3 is TGTGCCAGCAGCTTAGGGGGGCAGGGATACTACGAGCAGTACTTC.

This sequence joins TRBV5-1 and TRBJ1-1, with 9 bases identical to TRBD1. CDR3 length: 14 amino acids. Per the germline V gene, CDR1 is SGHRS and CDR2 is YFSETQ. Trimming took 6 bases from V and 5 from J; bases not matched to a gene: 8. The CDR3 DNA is TGCGCCAGCACCTGGACAGGGGAGGGGACTGAAGCTTTCTTT. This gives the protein CASTWTGEGTEAFF.

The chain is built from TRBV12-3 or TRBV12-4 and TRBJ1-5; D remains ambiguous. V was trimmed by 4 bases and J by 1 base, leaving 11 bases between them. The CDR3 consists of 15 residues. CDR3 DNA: TGTGCCAGCAGTTCCCTTGGTAGGAGCAATCAGCCCCAGCATTTT. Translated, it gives CASSSLGRSNQPQHF.

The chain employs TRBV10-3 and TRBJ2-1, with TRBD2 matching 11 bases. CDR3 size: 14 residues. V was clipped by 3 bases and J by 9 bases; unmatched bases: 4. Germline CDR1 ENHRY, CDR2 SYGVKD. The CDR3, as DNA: TGTGCCATCAGTGACATAGCGGGAGGGGGTGAGCAGTTCTTC. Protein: CAISDIAGGGEQFF.

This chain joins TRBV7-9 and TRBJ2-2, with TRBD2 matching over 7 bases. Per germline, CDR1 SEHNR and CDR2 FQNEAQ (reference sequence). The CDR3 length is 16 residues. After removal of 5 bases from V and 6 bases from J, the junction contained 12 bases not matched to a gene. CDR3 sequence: CASSPASGREAGELFF. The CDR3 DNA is TGTGCCAGCAGCCCCGCGTCTGGGAGGGAAGCCGGGGAGCTGTTTTTT.

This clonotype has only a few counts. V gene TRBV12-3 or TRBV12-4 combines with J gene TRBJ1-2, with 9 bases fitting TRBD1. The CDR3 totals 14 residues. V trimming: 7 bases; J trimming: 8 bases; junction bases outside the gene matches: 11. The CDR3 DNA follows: TGTGCCAGCAAATTTCCGGGACAGGGTGTAGGCTACACCTTC. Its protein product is CASKFPGQGVGYTF.